This T cell receptor beta chain came from a study of siplizumab effects on memory and regulatory T cells. The V and J ends lost 0 bases and 0 bases, in that order; junction bases with no gene match: 7. This CDR3 comprises 19 residues. Germline CDR1 LGHNA, CDR2 YNFKEQ. The assay was immunoSEQ multiplex PCR, and TCRdb's table has in-frame clones only and misses some. The top ten clones hold roughly 1.5% of a sample with tens of thousands of clones, approximately 86% of them seen once. V gene TRBV4-2 combines with J gene TRBJ2-3; 12 bases line up with TRBD2. The sequence came from a human donor in good health. The source material was Tregs sorted from blood. In DNA form, the CDR3 reads TGTGCCAGCAGCCAAGATTTTACTAGCGGGGGGCGGAGCACAGATACGCAGTATTTT. It specifies CASSQDFTSGGRSTDTQYF.